These 27 T cell receptor beta chains originate from one sample sequenced in a study of cytotoxic CD8 clonotypes in ibrutinib-treated CLL. Some clones are missing from TCRdb's copy, which holds only in-frame ones; the method was immunoSEQ multiplex PCR. The table has about 50,000 clones, 50% to 70% seen once. The sample was PBMCs, taken at disease progression, from a patient treated with ibrutinib. The receptors here all came from a human donor with chronic lymphocytic leukemia.

This clone was picked up a small number of times. V usage is TRBV6-4 and J usage is TRBJ2-1; 12 nucleotides align to TRBD2. The CDR3 length is 15 residues. Germline V gene sequence: CDR1 MRHNA, CDR2 SNTAGT. The J segment lost 4 bases and the V segment lost 4 bases, leaving 2 bases of the junction unmatched. This CDR3 is CASSGLAGEYNEQFF. CDR3 DNA sequence: TGTGCCAGCAGTGGACTAGCGGGAGAATACAATGAGCAGTTCTTC.

The chain recombines TRBV18 with TRBJ1-2; D is undetermined. The CDR3 covers 14 residues. CDR1 is KGHSH, CDR2 LQKENI, per germline. V was pared by 3 bases and J by 2 bases, with 10 bases between. The CDR3 loop is CASSPYTENYGYTF. Here the CDR3 DNA reads TGTGCCAGCTCACCGTACACAGAGAACTATGGCTACACCTTC.

The rearrangement uses TRBV15 and TRBJ2-1, with 9 bases identical to TRBD1. The CDR3 sequence is 16 residues long. The V segment lost 8 bases and the J segment 4 bases; nucleotides outside the gene matches: 12. The germline V gene has CDR1 LNHNV and CDR2 YYDKDF (reference sequence). CDR3 sequence reads: CATAMGQGRIYNEQFF. The DNA of the CDR3 is TGTGCCACCGCCATGGGACAGGGCCGAATTTACAATGAGCAGTTCTTC.

This clone was seen a few times. The V gene is TRBV14, the J gene TRBJ2-2; the match to TRBD2 covers 7 bases. This CDR3 spans 16 amino acids. Germline CDR1 and CDR2: SGHDN and FVKESK. Germline trimming cut 4 bases from V and 1 base from J; bases unmatched to any gene: 6. Here the CDR3 DNA reads TGTGCCAGCAGCCGCCACCGGGGGGTGAACACCGGGGAGCTGTTTTTT. It codes for CASSRHRGVNTGELFF. Full variable domain (rest looked up from reference TRBV14 and TRBJ2-2): EAGVTQFPSHSVIEKGQTVTLRCDPISGHDNLYWYRRVMGKEIKFLLHFVKESKQDESGMPNNRFLAERTGGTYSTLKVQPAELEDSGVYFCASSRHRGVNTGELFFGEGSRLTVL.

This clone was detected a few times. This rearrangement joins TRBV9 to TRBJ2-1; TRBD1 might be the D (5 bases). This CDR3 contains 13 residues. Trimming removed 4 bases from V and 9 bases from J, with 14 bases in between. Germline CDR1 is SGDLS and CDR2 is YYNGEE. The CDR3 region is CASSTGPGPEQFF. DNA of the CDR3: TGTGCCAGCAGCACAGGACCCGGCCCTGAGCAGTTCTTC. Full variable domain (missing parts from reference TRBV9 and TRBJ2-1): DSGVTQTPKHLITATGQRVTLRCSPRSGDLSVYWYQQSLDQGLQFLIQYYNGEERAKGNILERFSAQQFPDLHSELNLSSLELGDSALYFCASSTGPGPEQFFGPGTRLTVL.

The chain employs TRBV7-2 and TRBJ1-2; possible D gene TRBD1, 6 bases. Germline-derived CDR1 and CDR2 are SGHTA and FQGNSA. Between the trimmed V and J ends, which lost 8 bases and 1 base, there was a span of 17 bases. The CDR3 loop spans 15 amino acids. As DNA, the CDR3 is TGTGCCAGCGGAGAAAGGGGGGGCGGTAACTATGGCTACACCTTC. This codes for CASGERGGGNYGYTF.

In this sample, this clone turned up many times. CDR3 sequence reads: CAISTGMDTQYF. DNA for the CDR3: TGTGCCATCAGTACGGGGATGGATACGCAGTATTTT. J is TRBJ2-3 and V is TRBV10-3; the D gene is possibly TRBD2 (5 bases). This CDR3 is built from 12 residues. CDR1 ENHRY and CDR2 SYGVKD come from the germline V gene. V was clipped by 5 bases and J by 6 bases, with 9 bases between them.

This clone was recorded only once. The germline gene is not matched at one end of the junction; a read error may be the cause. V usage is TRBV7-2 and J usage is TRBJ1-3, with no clear D. Germline-derived CDR1 and CDR2 are SGHTA and FQGNSA. This CDR3 region has 13 residues. CDR3 DNA: TGTGCGAGCACAAGGGACTCTGGAAACACCATATATTTT. This translates into CASTRDSGNTIYF.

V usage is TRBV4-2 and J usage is TRBJ2-5; tentatively, D is TRBD1 or TRBD2 (5 bases each). The ends were cut back, 0 bases at V and 4 bases at J, with 12 bases in the middle. CDR1 is LGHNA and CDR2 is YNFKEQ in the germline V gene. The CDR3 has 15 amino acids. CDR3: CASSQDPSGTETQYF. In DNA, the CDR3 is TGTGCCAGCAGCCAAGACCCGTCGGGGACAGAGACCCAGTACTTC.

As DNA, the CDR3 is TGTGCCTGGAGTCCCTACGGGGCAGGGGGCTTAAGAACAGATACGCAGTATTTT. It is translated as CAWSPYGAGGLRTDTQYF. The rearrangement joins TRBV30 to TRBJ2-3, with TRBD1 matching over 8 bases. V was clipped by 2 bases and J by 3 bases; unmatched bases: 16. The V gene's germline CDR1 is GTSNPN and CDR2 SVGIG (reference sequence). The length of the CDR3 is 18 residues.

V is TRBV28 and J is TRBJ1-1; D is uncertain. The CDR3 runs 13 residues. The V gene's germline CDR1 is MDHEN and CDR2 SYDVKM. V shed 6 bases and J shed 1 base, with 9 bases lying between them. This CDR3 reads CASREYTNTEAFF. The CDR3 nucleotides are TGTGCCAGCAGGGAGTACACGAACACTGAAGCTTTCTTT.

The CDR3 DNA is TGCGCCAGCAGCCAAGAGGGGACAGGGCCCTACGAGCAGTACTTC. Translating it yields CASSQEGTGPYEQYF. V and J are TRBV4-3 and TRBJ2-7; the match to TRBD1 covers 9 bases. Germline assignment: CDR1 LGHNA and CDR2 YSLEER. The CDR3 runs to 15 residues. With 0 bases clipped from V and 2 bases from J, the junction kept 2 bases outside the gene matches.

This clone was counted only a few times. The CDR3, as DNA: TGTGCCAGCAGCATGGACAGGGGGCTATTTAACGAGCAGTACTTC. It specifies CASSMDRGLFNEQYF. The chain employs TRBV13 and TRBJ2-7; 11 bases match TRBD1. From germline, CDR1 is PRHDT and CDR2 FYEKMQ (reference sequence). The CDR3 is made up of 15 amino acids. The trim removed 5 bases at V and 5 bases at J, leaving 8 bases unmatched.

This clone was detected only a few times. The chain recombines TRBV6-6 with TRBJ1-2; 8 nucleotides align to TRBD1. The germline CDR1 and CDR2 sequences are MNHNY and SVGAGI (reference sequence). V trimming: 2 bases; J trimming: 8 bases; junction bases outside the gene matches: 7. CDR3 size: 14 residues. Here the CDR3 reads CASSYGGTGGGYTF. The DNA for the CDR3 is TGTGCCAGCAGTTACGGCGGGACAGGCGGGGGCTACACCTTC.

The genes are TRBV30 and TRBJ2-7, with 7 bases fitting TRBD2. The CDR3 spans 15 residues. Trimming removed 2 bases from V and 2 bases from J; junction bases left unmatched: 9. Germline V gene data show CDR1 as GTSNPN and CDR2 as SVGIG (reference sequence). CDR3: CAWSKASGATYEQYF. As DNA, the CDR3 is TGTGCCTGGAGTAAAGCCAGCGGGGCCACCTACGAGCAGTACTTC.

The chain recombines TRBV2 with TRBJ2-1, with 11 bases aligning to TRBD2. After removal of 7 bases from V and 6 bases from J, the junction contained 8 bases not matched to a gene. Germline V gives CDR1 SNHLY, CDR2 FYNNEI. This CDR3 region has 15 residues. For the CDR3, the DNA is TGTGCCAGCAAGGGATTAGCGGGGGGGTCCAATGAGCAGTTCTTC. Residues: CASKGLAGGSNEQFF.

V gene TRBV7-8 combines with J gene TRBJ2-7, with D possibly matching TRBD2 (5 bases). The ends were cut back, 1 base at V and 1 base at J, with 8 bases in the middle. This CDR3 has 14 amino acids. Germline lookup yields CDR1 SGHVS and CDR2 FQNEAQ. The CDR3 DNA is TGTGCCAGCAGCTTAGGTGGACTGTCCTACGAGCAGTACTTC. Residues: CASSLGGLSYEQYF.

This chain uses TRBV7-8 with TRBJ1-2; D is possibly TRBD1 (6 bases). Germline CDR1 is SGHVS and CDR2 is FQNEAQ. Trimming removed 3 bases at V and 1 base at J, with 12 bases between. This CDR3 is 15 amino acids long. In nucleotides, the CDR3 is TGTGCCAGCAGCTTGGGGACAACCATTAACTATGGCTACACCTTC. Its protein is CASSLGTTINYGYTF.

The chain recombines TRBV4-1 with TRBJ1-1; D gene uncertain. Looked up from germline, CDR1 is MGHRA and CDR2 is YSYEKL. V lost 4 bases, J lost 3 bases, and 15 bases lay in between. This CDR3 is built from 15 residues. CDR3 nucleotides: TGCGCCAGCAGCCGATCAGGTTTCGGGGACACTGAAGCTTTCTTT. This codes for CASSRSGFGDTEAFF.

This clone has a handful of counts. The V and J genes are TRBV29-1 and TRBJ2-5; the D gene is possibly TRBD1 (6 bases). Germline V gene lookup returns CDR1 SQVTM and CDR2 ANQGSEA. Deletions cut 6 bases from V and 5 bases from J, with 16 bases between. CDR3 size: 13 residues. The CDR3 sequence is CSVGQGYRETQYF. The CDR3 DNA sequence: TGCAGCGTGGGACAAGGGTATCGGGAGACCCAGTACTTC.

The chain is built from TRBV14 and TRBJ1-2; D is unresolved. The germline gives CDR1 SGHDN, CDR2 FVKESK. Trimming left V 1 base short and J 4 bases short, with 7 bases between. CDR3 length: 13 residues. The CDR3 is CASSQGAPYGYTF. The CDR3 DNA is TGTGCCAGCAGCCAAGGGGCCCCCTATGGCTACACCTTC.

This clone was picked up a small number of times. The chain has TRBV29-1 and TRBJ2-7; unclear D gene. The CDR3 is 13 residues long. CDR1 SQVTM and CDR2 ANQGSEA come from the germline V gene. The ends were cut back, 4 bases at V and 8 bases at J, with 18 bases in the middle. The CDR3 DNA reads as TGCAGCGTTGGATCGGGTGCAGGCGGCCAGCAGTACTTC. This codes for CSVGSGAGGQQYF.

The CDR3 region has the DNA TGTGCCTGGAGGCTCCTAAGGGCAGGCTCCTACGAGCAGTACTTC. Protein: CAWRLLRAGSYEQYF. The J gene is TRBJ2-7, the V gene TRBV30; D not certain. Germline CDR1 reads GTSNPN; CDR2 reads SVGIG (reference sequence). The V end lost 3 bases, the J end lost 0 bases, and 15 bases lay between the germline ends. CDR3 length: 15 amino acids.

This chain uses TRBV5-6 with TRBJ1-4, with D unresolved. CDR1 and CDR2 from the germline V gene are SGHDT and YYEEEE. The V end was cut by 4 bases, the J end by 8 bases, with 18 bases between. This CDR3 region has 15 residues. The DNA for the CDR3 is TGTGCCAGCAGCCTATCCGATCATCGTCGGGAAAAACTGTTTTTT. It specifies CASSLSDHRREKLFF. The full variable domain, rest sourced from reference TRBV5-6 and TRBJ1-4, is DAGVTQSPTHLIKTRGQQVTLRCSPKSGHDTVSWYQQALGQGPQFIFQYYEEEERQRGNFPDRFSGHQFPNYSSELNVNALLLGDSALYLCASSLSDHRREKLFFGSGTQLSVL.

The chain links TRBV28 to TRBJ1-2, with D hard to call. Germline V gene sequence: CDR1 MDHEN, CDR2 SYDVKM. Trimming took 5 bases from V and 6 from J, leaving 10 bases between them. The CDR3 extends over 12 amino acids. The CDR3 sequence is CASSLQTHGYTF. Here the CDR3 DNA reads TGTGCCAGCAGTCTACAGACGCATGGCTACACCTTC.

The CDR3 protein is CASSHTGALNTEAFF. In DNA form, the CDR3 reads TGTGCCAGCAGTCACACAGGGGCCCTGAACACTGAAGCTTTCTTT. The V and J genes are TRBV6-5 and TRBJ1-1; 7 bases agree with TRBD1. The V and J ends lost 5 bases and 0 bases, in that order; junction bases with no gene match: 6. Germline CDR1 is MNHEY and CDR2 is SVGAGI. This CDR3 region has 15 residues.

This clone was seen only a few times. The rearrangement uses TRBV10-3 and TRBJ2-7; TRBD1 agrees at 11 bases. Germline trimming cut 10 bases from V and 4 bases from J; bases unmatched to any gene: 6. Germline CDR1 and CDR2: ENHRY and SYGVKD. The CDR3 consists of 13 residues. The CDR3 here is CATWGQGEYEQYF. As DNA, the CDR3 is TGTGCCACCTGGGGACAGGGGGAGTACGAGCAGTACTTC.